Following are 18 T cell receptor beta chains from one sample sequenced in a study of T cell repertoires in cytomegalovirus infection. These receptors' targets are unknown. TCRdb re-called the reads with MiXCR, one entry per CDR3 protein. The sample carries roughly 990,000 distinct CDR3 sequences, more than 25% recorded once. The source material was cultured CD8+ T cells from PBMCs, sampled from culture after CMV antigen stimulation. These receptors all come from a human donor in good health (CMV status not recorded). Some clones in this sample may be carry-over from other donors' samples.

This rearrangement joins TRBV28 to TRBJ2-3, with D maybe TRBD2 (6 bases). CDR1 and CDR2 from the germline V gene are MDHEN and SYDVKM. This CDR3 contains 14 residues. V gave up 10 bases and J gave up 2 bases, with 16 bases separating them. The CDR3 coding sequence is TGTGCCAACAGACCTAGCGAGTCCACAGATACGCAGTATTTT. Translation gives CANRPSESTDTQYF.

The rearrangement links TRBV7-9 to TRBJ1-2; a possible D gene is TRBD1 (5 bases). Trimming shortened V by 4 bases and J by 8 bases, and 20 bases separated the two germline ends. This CDR3 contains 15 residues. CDR1 SEHNR and CDR2 FQNEAQ come from the germline V gene (reference sequence). The CDR3 region has the DNA TGTGCCAGCAGCTCCCGGGGCTCCCCTCCCGACGGCTACACCTTC. Protein product: CASSSRGSPPDGYTF. Based on the CDR3 plus reference TRBV7-9 and TRBJ1-2, the full variable domain is DTGVSQNPRHKITKRGQNVTFRCDPISEHNRLYWYRQTLGQGPEFLTYFQNEAQLEKSRLLSDRFSAERPKGSFSTLEIQRTEQGDSAMYLCASSSRGSPPDGYTFGSGTRLTVV.

With respect to this clonotype: This may stem from a read error, because a much larger clone lies one nucleotide away. CDR3 DNA sequence: TGTGCCAGCAGCTGGGGGGTTGGGGGCCCTTTGTTCCAGTCCCAGCATTTT. Amino acid sequence: CASSWGVGGPLFQSQHF. The rearrangement links TRBV7-9 to TRBJ1-5, with D tentatively TRBD1 (6 bases). The V gene's germline CDR1 is SEHNR and CDR2 FQNEAQ (reference sequence). The CDR3 spans 17 residues. The V gene lost 4 bases and the J gene lost 11 bases, with 27 bases spanning the gap.

V is TRBV27 and J is TRBJ1-1; D unresolved. This CDR3 comprises 15 residues. Germline V gene data show CDR1 as MNHEY and CDR2 as SMNVEV (reference sequence). V lost 5 bases to trimming and J lost 1 base, with 14 bases between them. Here the CDR3 DNA reads TGTGCCAGCAGTCCCCCTCCACGGACGAACACTGAAGCTTTCTTT. It yields the protein CASSPPPRTNTEAFF.

In its sample, this clonotype was seen a few times. The rearrangement links TRBV11-2 to TRBJ2-2; D is unresolved. Between the trimmed V and J ends, which lost 2 bases and 6 bases, there was a span of 10 bases. CDR1 is SGHAT and CDR2 is FQNNGV in the germline V gene. The CDR3 spans 14 residues. CDR3 in DNA: TGTGCCAGCAGCTTAAGTTCTGTGGCCGGGGAGCTGTTTTTT. Protein sequence: CASSLSSVAGELFF.

This chain uses TRBV4-1 with TRBJ2-2; D is undetermined. The CDR3 spans 17 residues. Germline-derived CDR1 and CDR2 are MGHRA and YSYEKL. V was trimmed by 1 base and J by 6 bases, leaving 18 bases between them. As DNA, the CDR3 is TGCGCCAGCAGCCAAGGGTGGACCACCCATGAAGCCGGGGAGCTGTTTTTT. It encodes CASSQGWTTHEAGELFF.

The chain links TRBV7-2 to TRBJ2-7; D tentatively fits TRBD1 or TRBD2 (6 bases each). The V end was cut by 2 bases, the J end by 5 bases, with 13 bases between. This CDR3 region has 14 residues. Per the germline V gene, CDR1 is SGHTA and CDR2 is FQGNSA. This chain's CDR3 is CASSLSPGAHEQYV. CDR3 DNA sequence: TGTGCCAGCAGCTTAAGCCCGGGGGCCCACGAGCAGTACGTC.

This chain connects TRBV12-3 or TRBV12-4 to TRBJ2-4, with D perhaps matching TRBD1 or TRBD2 (5 bases each). The CDR3 runs 16 residues. Trimming took off 5 bases at V and 2 bases at J, with 16 bases between the two ends. Written as DNA, the CDR3 is TGTGCCAGCAGTCCGAGTTACACGGGGCCCAAAAACATTCAGTACTTC. It is translated as CASSPSYTGPKNIQYF.

The J gene is TRBJ1-6, the V gene TRBV7-6, with D possibly matching TRBD1 (5 bases). CDR3 length: 20 residues. V dropped 6 bases and J dropped 4 bases, with 28 bases sitting between them. Looked up from germline, CDR1 is SGHVS and CDR2 is FNYEAQ. The CDR3 loop is CASSPSGPDRNSRYNSPLHF. The CDR3 DNA follows: TGTGCCAGCAGTCCCTCGGGGCCGGACCGTAACAGCAGATATAATTCACCCCTCCACTTT.

This clonotype was detected a few times. This chain links TRBV25-1 with TRBJ2-1; the match to TRBD2 covers 7 bases. The ends lost 4 bases at V and 8 bases at J; junction bases unmatched: 8. CDR1 MGHDK and CDR2 SYGVNS come from the germline V gene. This CDR3 comprises 14 residues. CDR3 amino acids: CASSASLSGYEQFF. The CDR3 region has the DNA TGTGCCAGCAGTGCTAGTCTTAGCGGGTATGAGCAGTTCTTC. Complete variable domain (other parts from reference TRBV25-1 and TRBJ2-1): EADIYQTPRYLVIGTGKKITLECSQTMGHDKMYWYQQDPGMELHLIHYSYGVNSTEKGDLSSESTVSRIRTEHFPLTLESARPSHTSQYLCASSASLSGYEQFFGPGTRLTVL.

This clonotype was seen many times. The V call is TRBV11-3, the J call TRBJ2-3; TRBD2 agrees at 13 bases. This CDR3 is built from 16 residues. The trim removed 5 bases at V and 6 bases at J, leaving 8 bases unmatched. Per the germline V gene, CDR1 is SGHNT and CDR2 is YENEEA. The CDR3 DNA sequence: TGTGCCAGCAGCCGGCGGACTAGCGGGGGAGTGGATACGCAGTATTTT. The encoded protein is CASSRRTSGGVDTQYF.

This clonotype was seen at least ten times. The rearrangement uses TRBV7-2 and TRBJ2-1; D gene ambiguous. Trimming removed 1 base from V and 5 bases from J, with 12 bases in between. Per germline, CDR1 SGHTA and CDR2 FQGNSA. The length of the CDR3 is 15 residues. This chain's CDR3 is CASSLVWSNHNEQFF. The CDR3 nucleotides read TGTGCCAGCAGCTTAGTTTGGTCCAACCACAATGAGCAGTTCTTC.

This clonotype has a count of ten or more. The genes are TRBV7-2 and TRBJ2-7, with 8 bases identical to TRBD1. With 3 bases clipped from V and 9 bases from J, the junction kept 4 bases outside the gene matches. This CDR3 contains 12 residues. Germline V gene sequence: CDR1 SGHTA, CDR2 FQGNSA. In nucleotides, the CDR3 is TGTGCCAGCAGCTTGACAGGGGAGCGGCAGTACGTC. Protein sequence: CASSLTGERQYV.

There are a few counts of this clonotype. The chain carries TRBV19 and TRBJ2-1; D is undetermined. With 3 bases removed from V and 7 bases from J, the gap between germline ends came to 16 bases. The germline CDR1 and CDR2 sequences are LNHDA and SQIVND (reference sequence). This CDR3 spans 15 amino acids. In DNA form, the CDR3 reads TGTGCCAGTAGTATTTCCGGGCCGGGCCGGAATGAGCAGTTCTTC. Its protein is CASSISGPGRNEQFF.

This clonotype occurred many times. The chain couples TRBV6-5 to TRBJ2-1; D perhaps matches TRBD2 (6 bases). The ends were cut back, 0 bases at V and 5 bases at J, with 14 bases in the middle. The CDR3 is 16 amino acids. Germline CDR1 and CDR2: MNHEY and SVGAGI. The CDR3 region has the DNA TGTGCCAGCAGTTACTCGGTGGGCGGAGGGAACAATGAGCAGTTCTTC. It yields the protein CASSYSVGGGNNEQFF.

A few counts support this clonotype. This sequence joins TRBV27 and TRBJ1-2; 9 bases line up with TRBD1. V shed 6 bases and J 6 bases; nucleotides not matched to a gene: 14. Germline-derived CDR1 and CDR2 are MNHEY and SMNVEV (reference sequence). CDR3 length equals 16 residues. The CDR3 region has the DNA TGTGCCAGCAGCTCCCCGGGACAGGGAAGCCACCATGGCTACACCTTC. Residues: CASSSPGQGSHHGYTF.

This clonotype was detected ten times or more. The rearrangement links TRBV12-3 or TRBV12-4 to TRBJ1-4; 7 nucleotides align to TRBD1. The CDR3 is made up of 18 amino acids. V dropped 3 bases and J dropped 2; count of bases not matched to a gene: 12. CDR3 in DNA: TGTGCCAGCAGTTTCCGGACAGGAAGAGCCGGGACTAATGAAAAACTGTTTTTT. Amino acid sequence: CASSFRTGRAGTNEKLFF.

This clonotype was seen many times. One end of the junction is discordant with germline, which a read error may explain. V gene TRBV12-3 or TRBV12-4 combines with J gene TRBJ2-2; D may be TRBD1 or TRBD2 (5 bases each). The CDR3 length is 16 residues. The chain's CDR3 is CASSETYRINTGKLFF. The CDR3 DNA sequence: TGTGCCAGCAGTGAGACGTACAGGATAAACACCGGGAAGCTGTTTTTT.